This TCR beta chain was identified during a study of cytomegalovirus exposure and HLA in healthy donors. Background on the study: Tens of millions of unique TCRs from HLA-typed donors made up an early data release. Of the donors genotyped, several hundred in all, about 76% fell in the Caucasian-associated ancestry cluster. Points from the study as a whole: Another analysis was done later, and it associated over 15,000 TCR beta sequences with HLA alleles at 0.05 false discovery rate. Sequencing depth across donors, presence/absence analyses assumed, was roughly uniform.

With respect to this clone: Its target is not known.

The PCR ran on 60 Vbeta and 13 Jbeta primers. Libraries were prepared by immunoSEQ multiplex PCR; TCRdb keeps only in-frame clonotypes and omits some of them. The repertoire holds more than 150,000 clones, with 65% to 90% as singletons. The CDR3 is 11 residues long. V lost 0 bases and J lost 6, with 5 bases in between. Germline CDR1 GTSNPN, CDR2 SVGIG (reference sequence). The V gene is TRBV30, the J gene TRBJ1-2, with D unclear. The source of this sequence is a girl aged 2-10 years in good health and CMV-seropositive. Material: PBMCs. The CDR3, as DNA: TGTGCCTGGAGTGTGACACATGGCTACACCTTC. Its translation is CAWSVTHGYTF.